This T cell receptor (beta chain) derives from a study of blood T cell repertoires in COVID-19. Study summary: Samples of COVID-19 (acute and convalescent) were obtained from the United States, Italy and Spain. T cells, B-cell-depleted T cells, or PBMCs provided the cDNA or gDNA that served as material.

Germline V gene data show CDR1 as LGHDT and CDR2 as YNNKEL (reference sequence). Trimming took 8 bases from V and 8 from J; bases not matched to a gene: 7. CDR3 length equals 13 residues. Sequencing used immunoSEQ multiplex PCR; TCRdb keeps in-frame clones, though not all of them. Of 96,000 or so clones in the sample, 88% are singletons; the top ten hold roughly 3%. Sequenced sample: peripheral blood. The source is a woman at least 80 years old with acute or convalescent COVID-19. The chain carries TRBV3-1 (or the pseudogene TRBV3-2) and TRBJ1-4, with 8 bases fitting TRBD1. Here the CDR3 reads CASRTGRDEKLFF. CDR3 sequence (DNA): TGTGCCAGCCGGACAGGGCGGGACGAAAAACTGTTTTTT.